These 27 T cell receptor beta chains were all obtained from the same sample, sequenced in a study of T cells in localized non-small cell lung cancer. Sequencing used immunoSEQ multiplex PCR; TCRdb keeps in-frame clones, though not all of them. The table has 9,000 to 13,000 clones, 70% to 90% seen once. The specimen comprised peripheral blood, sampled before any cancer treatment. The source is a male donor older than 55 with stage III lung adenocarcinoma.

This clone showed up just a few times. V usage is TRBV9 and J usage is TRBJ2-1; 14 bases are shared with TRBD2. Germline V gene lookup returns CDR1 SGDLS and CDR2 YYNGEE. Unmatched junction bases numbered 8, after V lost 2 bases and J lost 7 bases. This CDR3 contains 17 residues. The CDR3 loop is CASSVEGGLAGVNEQFF. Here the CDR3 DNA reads TGTGCCAGCAGCGTTGAGGGGGGACTAGCGGGAGTAAATGAGCAGTTCTTC.

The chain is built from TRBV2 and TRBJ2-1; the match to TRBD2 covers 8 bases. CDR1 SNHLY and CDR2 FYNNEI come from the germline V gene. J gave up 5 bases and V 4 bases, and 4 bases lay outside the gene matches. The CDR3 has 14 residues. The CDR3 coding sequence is TGTGCCAGCAGTGTCTTAGCGGGACACAATGAGCAGTTCTTC. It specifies CASSVLAGHNEQFF.

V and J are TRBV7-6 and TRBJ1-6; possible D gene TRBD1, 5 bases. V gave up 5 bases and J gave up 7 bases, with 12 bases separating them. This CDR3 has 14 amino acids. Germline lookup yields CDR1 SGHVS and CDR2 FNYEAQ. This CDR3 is CASSPGRINSPLHF. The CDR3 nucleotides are TGTGCCAGCAGCCCGGGACGGATAAATTCACCCCTCCACTTT.

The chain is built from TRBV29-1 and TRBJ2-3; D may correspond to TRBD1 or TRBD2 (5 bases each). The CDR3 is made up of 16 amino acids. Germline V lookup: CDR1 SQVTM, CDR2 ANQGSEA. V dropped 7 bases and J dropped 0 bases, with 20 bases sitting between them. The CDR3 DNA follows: TGCAGCGCTAGGACGACCGGGGCGACTAGCACAGATACGCAGTATTTT. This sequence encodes CSARTTGATSTDTQYF.

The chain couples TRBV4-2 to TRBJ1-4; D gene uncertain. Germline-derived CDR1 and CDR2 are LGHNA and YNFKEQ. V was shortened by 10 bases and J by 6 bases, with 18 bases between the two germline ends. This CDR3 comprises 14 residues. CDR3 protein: CANSPFPRDEKLFF. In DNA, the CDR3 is TGTGCCAACAGTCCCTTTCCGAGGGATGAAAAACTGTTTTTT.

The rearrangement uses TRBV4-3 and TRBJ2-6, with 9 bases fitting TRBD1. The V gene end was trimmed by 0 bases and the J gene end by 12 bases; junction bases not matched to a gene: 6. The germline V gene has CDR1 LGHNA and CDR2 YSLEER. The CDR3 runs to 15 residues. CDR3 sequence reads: CASSQDRTGGSVLTF. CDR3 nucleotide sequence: TGCGCCAGCAGCCAAGATAGAACAGGGGGCAGCGTCCTGACTTTC.

This CDR3 is CASSYRWLGEQYF. CDR3 in DNA: TGTGCCAGCAGTTACCGTTGGCTAGGCGAGCAGTACTTC. This sequence joins TRBV6-5 and TRBJ2-7; no clear D. V lost 2 bases and J 6 bases, leaving 11 bases between the germline ends. The germline gives CDR1 MNHEY, CDR2 SVGAGI. The length of the CDR3 is 13 residues.

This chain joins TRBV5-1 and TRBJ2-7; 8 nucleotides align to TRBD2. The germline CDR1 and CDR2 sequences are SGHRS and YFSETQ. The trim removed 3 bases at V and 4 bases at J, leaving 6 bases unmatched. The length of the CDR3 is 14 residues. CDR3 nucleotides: TGCGCCAGCAGCTCAAGCGGGAGCTTTTACGAGCAGTACTTC. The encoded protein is CASSSSGSFYEQYF.

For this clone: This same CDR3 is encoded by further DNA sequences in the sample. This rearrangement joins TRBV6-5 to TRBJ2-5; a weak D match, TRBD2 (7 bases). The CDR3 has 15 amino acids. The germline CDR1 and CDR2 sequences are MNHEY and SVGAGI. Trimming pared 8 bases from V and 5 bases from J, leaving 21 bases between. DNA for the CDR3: TGTGCCAGCCGGGGGCCGCGGGGGACGGGGGAGACCCAGTACTTC. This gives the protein CASRGPRGTGETQYF.

The CDR3 is CASKDLGRAYEQYF. The CDR3 region has the DNA TGTGCCAGCAAAGACCTCGGACGGGCCTACGAGCAGTACTTC. This rearrangement joins TRBV28 to TRBJ2-7; no definite D call. The CDR3 is 14 residues long. Per germline, CDR1 MDHEN and CDR2 SYDVKM. The V end lost 7 bases, the J end lost 2 bases, and 15 bases lay between the germline ends.

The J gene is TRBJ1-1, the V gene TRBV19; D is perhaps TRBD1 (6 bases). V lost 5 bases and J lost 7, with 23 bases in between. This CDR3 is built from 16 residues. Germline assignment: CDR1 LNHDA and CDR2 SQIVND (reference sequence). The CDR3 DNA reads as TGTGCCAGTAGTCCTCGGCGGGGGGCAGCGATAATTGAAGCTTTCTTT. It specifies CASSPRRGAAIIEAFF.

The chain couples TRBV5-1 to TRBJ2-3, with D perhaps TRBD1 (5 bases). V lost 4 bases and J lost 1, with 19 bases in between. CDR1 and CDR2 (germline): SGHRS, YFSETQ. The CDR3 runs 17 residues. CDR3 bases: TGCGCCAGCAGCCCGCGCGTTGGGGCTGGTGGCACAGATACGCAGTATTTT. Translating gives CASSPRVGAGGTDTQYF.

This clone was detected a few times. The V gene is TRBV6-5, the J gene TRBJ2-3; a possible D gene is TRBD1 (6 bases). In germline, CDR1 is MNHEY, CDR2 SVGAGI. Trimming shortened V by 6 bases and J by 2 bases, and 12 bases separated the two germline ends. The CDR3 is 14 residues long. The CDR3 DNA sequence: TGTGCCAGCAGGCGGACAGTTAACACAGATACGCAGTATTTT. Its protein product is CASRRTVNTDTQYF.

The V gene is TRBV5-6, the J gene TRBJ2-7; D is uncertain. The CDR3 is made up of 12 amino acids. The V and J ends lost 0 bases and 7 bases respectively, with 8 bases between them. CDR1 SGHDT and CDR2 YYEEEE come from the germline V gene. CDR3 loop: CASSLALEEQYF. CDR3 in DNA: TGTGCCAGCAGCTTGGCCTTAGAAGAGCAGTACTTC. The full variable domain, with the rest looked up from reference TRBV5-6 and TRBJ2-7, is DAGVTQSPTHLIKTRGQQVTLRCSPKSGHDTVSWYQQALGQGPQFIFQYYEEEERQRGNFPDRFSGHQFPNYSSELNVNALLLGDSALYLCASSLALEEQYFGPGTRLTVT.

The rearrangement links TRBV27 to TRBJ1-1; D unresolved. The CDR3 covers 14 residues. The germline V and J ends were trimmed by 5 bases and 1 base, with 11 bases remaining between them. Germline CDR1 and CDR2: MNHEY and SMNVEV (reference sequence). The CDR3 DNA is TGTGCCAGCAGTCCTCTGTTGGGGAACACTGAAGCTTTCTTT. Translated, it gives CASSPLLGNTEAFF.

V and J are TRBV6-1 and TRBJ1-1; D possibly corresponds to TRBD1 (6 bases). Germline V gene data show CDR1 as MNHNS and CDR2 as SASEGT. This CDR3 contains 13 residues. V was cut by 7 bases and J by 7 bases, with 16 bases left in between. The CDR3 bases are TGTGCCAGCACTCGGACAGCTATGGGTGAAGCTTTCTTT. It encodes CASTRTAMGEAFF.

The CDR3 sequence is CASTDRNTGELFF. CDR3 nucleotide sequence: TGTGCCAGCACGGACAGGAACACCGGGGAGCTGTTTTTT. The chain recombines TRBV6-1 with TRBJ2-2; D is possibly TRBD1 (6 bases). The CDR3 runs 13 residues. Germline V gene lookup returns CDR1 MNHNS and CDR2 SASEGT. V was cut by 7 bases and J by 1 base, with 7 bases left in between.

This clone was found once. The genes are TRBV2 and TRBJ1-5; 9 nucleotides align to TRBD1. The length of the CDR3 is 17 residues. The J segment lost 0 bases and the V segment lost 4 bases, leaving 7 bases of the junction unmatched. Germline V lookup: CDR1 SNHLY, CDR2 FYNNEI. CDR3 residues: CASSGSGTGTSNQPQHF. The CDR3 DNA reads TGTGCCAGCAGTGGATCCGGGACAGGGACTAGCAATCAGCCCCAGCATTTT.

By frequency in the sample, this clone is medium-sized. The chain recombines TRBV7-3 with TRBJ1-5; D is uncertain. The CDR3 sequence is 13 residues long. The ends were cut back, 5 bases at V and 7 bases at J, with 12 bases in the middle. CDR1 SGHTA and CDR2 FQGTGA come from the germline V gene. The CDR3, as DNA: TGTGCCAGCAGCCCCCGGGGAGGACAGCCCCAGCATTTT. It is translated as CASSPRGGQPQHF. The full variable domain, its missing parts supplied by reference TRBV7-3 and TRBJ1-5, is GAGVSQTPSNKVTEKGKYVELRCDPISGHTALYWYRQSLGQGPEFLIYFQGTGAADDSGLPNDRFFAVRPEGSVSTLKIQRTERGDSAVYLCASSPRGGQPQHFGDGTRLSIL.

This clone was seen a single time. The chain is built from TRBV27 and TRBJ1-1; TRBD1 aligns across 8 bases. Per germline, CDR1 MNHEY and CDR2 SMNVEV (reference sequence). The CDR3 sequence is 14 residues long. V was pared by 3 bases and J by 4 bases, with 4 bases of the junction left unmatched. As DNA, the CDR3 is TGTGCCAGCAGTTTGCAGGGGGCTGGCACTGAAGCTTTCTTT. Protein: CASSLQGAGTEAFF.

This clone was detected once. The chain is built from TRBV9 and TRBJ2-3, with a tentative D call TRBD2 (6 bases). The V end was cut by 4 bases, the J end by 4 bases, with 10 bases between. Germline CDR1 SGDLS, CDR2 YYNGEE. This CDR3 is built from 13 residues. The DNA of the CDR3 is TGTGCCAGCAGCACAGGAGGGCCAGATACGCAGTATTTT. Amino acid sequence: CASSTGGPDTQYF.

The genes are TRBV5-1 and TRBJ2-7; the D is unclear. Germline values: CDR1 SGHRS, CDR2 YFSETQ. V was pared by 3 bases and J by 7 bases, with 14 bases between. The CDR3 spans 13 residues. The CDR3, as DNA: TGCGCCAGCAGCTCGAACCTTCTGGGAGAGCAGTACTTC. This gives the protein CASSSNLLGEQYF.

Written as DNA, the CDR3 is TGTGCCAGTAGTAGGGACAGGGCAACTAATGAAAAACTGTTTTTT. The encoded protein is CASSRDRATNEKLFF. V is TRBV19 and J is TRBJ1-4; 9 nucleotides agree with TRBD1. CDR3 size: 15 residues. V gave up 4 bases and J gave up 0 bases; unmatched junction bases: 0. From germline, CDR1 is LNHDA and CDR2 SQIVND (reference sequence). Full variable domain (rest looked up from reference TRBV19 and TRBJ1-4): DGGITQSPKYLFRKEGQNVTLSCEQNLNHDAMYWYRQDPGQGLRLIYYSQIVNDFQKGDIAEGYSVSREKKESFPLTVTSAQKNPTAFYLCASSRDRATNEKLFFGSGTQLSVL.

Here the CDR3 reads CASSEAVNYGYTF. The CDR3 nucleotides read TGTGCCAGCAGCGAGGCGGTTAACTATGGCTACACCTTC. V and J are TRBV7-9 and TRBJ1-2; D remains ambiguous. The germline V gene encodes CDR1 SEHNR and CDR2 FQNEAQ (reference sequence). The CDR3 sequence is 13 residues long. V was shortened by 5 bases and J by 1 base, with 8 bases between the two germline ends.

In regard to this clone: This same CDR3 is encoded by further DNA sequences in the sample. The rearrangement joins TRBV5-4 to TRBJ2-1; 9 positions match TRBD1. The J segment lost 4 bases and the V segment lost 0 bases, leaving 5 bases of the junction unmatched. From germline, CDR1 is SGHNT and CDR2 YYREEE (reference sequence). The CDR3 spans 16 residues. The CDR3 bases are TGTGCCAGCAGCTTGGGTGGGACAGGGTCTTACAATGAGCAGTTCTTC. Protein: CASSLGGTGSYNEQFF.

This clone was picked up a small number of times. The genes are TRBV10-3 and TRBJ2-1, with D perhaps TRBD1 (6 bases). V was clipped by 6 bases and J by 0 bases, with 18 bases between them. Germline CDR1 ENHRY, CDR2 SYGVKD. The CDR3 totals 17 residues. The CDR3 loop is CAISLQGTVSSYNEQFF. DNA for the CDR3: TGTGCCATCAGCCTTCAGGGGACCGTGAGCTCCTACAATGAGCAGTTCTTC.

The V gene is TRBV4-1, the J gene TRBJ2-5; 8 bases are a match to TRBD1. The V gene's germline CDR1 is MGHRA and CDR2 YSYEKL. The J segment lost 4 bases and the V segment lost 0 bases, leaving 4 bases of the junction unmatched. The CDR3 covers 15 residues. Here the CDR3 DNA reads TGCGCCAGCAGCCAAGAAGGACAGGGCCGAGAGACCCAGTACTTC. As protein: CASSQEGQGRETQYF.